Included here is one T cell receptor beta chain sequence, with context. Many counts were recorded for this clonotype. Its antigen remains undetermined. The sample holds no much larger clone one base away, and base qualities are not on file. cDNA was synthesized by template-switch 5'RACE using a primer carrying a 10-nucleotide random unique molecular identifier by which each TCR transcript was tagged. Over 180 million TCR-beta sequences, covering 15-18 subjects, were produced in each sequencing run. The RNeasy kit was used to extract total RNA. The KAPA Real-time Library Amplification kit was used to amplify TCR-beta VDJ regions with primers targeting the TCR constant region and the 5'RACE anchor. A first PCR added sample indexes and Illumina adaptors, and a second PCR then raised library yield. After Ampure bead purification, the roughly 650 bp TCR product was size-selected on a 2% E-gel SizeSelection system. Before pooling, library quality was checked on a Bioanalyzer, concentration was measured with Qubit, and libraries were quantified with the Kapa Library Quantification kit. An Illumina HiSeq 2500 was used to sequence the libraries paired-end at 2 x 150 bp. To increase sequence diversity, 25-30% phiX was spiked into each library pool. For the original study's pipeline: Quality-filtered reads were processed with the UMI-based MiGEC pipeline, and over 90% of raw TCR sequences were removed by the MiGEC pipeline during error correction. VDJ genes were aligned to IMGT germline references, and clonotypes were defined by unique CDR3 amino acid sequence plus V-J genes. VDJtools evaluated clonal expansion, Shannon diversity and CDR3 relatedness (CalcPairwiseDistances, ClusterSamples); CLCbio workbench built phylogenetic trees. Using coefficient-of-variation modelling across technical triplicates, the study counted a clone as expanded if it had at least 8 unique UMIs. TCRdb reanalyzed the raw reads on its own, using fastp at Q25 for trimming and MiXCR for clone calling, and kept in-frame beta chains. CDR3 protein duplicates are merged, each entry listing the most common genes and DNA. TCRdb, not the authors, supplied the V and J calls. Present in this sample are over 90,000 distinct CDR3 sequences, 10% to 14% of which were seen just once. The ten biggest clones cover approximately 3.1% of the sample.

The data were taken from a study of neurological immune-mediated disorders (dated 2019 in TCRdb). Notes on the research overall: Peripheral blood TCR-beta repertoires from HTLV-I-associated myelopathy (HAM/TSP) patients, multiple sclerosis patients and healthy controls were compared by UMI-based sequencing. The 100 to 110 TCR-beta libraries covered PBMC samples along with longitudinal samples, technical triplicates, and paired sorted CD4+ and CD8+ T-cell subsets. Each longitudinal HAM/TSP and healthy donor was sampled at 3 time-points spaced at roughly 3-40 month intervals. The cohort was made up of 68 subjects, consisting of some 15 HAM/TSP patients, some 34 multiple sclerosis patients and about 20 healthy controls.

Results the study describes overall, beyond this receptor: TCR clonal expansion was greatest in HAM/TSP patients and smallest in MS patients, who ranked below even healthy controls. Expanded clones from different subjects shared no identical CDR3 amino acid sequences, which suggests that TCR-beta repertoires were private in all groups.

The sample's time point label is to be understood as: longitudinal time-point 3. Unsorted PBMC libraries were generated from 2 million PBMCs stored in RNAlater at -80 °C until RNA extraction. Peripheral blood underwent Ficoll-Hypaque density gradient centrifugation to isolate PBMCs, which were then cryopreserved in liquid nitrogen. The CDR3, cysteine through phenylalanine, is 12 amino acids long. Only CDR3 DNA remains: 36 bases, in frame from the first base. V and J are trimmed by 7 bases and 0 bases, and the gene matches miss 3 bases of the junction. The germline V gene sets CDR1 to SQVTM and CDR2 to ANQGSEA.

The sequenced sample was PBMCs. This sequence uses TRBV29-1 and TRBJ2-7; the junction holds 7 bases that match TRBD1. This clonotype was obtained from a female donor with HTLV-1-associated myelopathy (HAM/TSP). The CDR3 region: CSAWDSSYEQYF. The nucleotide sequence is TGCAGCGCTTGGGACAGCTCCTACGAGCAGTACTTC.